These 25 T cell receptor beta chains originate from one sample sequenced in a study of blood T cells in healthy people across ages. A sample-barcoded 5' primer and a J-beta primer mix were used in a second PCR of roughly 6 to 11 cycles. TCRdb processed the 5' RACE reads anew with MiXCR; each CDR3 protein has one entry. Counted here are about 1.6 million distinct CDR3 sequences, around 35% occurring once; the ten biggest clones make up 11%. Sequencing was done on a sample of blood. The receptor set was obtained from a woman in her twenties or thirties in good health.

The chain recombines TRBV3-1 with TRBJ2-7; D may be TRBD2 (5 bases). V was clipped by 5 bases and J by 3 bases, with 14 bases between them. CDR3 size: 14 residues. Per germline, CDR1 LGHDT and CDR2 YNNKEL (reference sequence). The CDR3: CASSGPDRGYEQYF. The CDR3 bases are TGTGCCAGCAGCGGTCCGGATCGGGGCTACGAGCAGTACTTC.

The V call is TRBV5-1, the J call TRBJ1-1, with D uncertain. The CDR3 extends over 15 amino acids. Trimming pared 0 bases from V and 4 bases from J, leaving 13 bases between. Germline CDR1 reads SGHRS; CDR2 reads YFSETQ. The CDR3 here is CASSLASPGGTEAFF. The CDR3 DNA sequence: TGCGCCAGCAGCTTGGCCTCTCCGGGCGGCACTGAAGCTTTCTTT. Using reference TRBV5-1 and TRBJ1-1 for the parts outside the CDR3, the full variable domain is KAGVTQTPRYLIKTRGQQVTLSCSPISGHRSVSWYQQTPGQGLQFLFEYFSETQRNKGNFPGRFSGRQFSNSRSEMNVSTLELGDSALYLCASSLASPGGTEAFFGQGTRLTVV.

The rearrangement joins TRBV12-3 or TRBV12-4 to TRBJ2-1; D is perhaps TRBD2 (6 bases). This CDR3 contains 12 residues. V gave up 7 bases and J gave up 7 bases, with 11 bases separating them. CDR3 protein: CASTCGRNEQFF. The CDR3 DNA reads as TGTGCCAGCACGTGTGGGAGGAATGAGCAGTTCTTC.

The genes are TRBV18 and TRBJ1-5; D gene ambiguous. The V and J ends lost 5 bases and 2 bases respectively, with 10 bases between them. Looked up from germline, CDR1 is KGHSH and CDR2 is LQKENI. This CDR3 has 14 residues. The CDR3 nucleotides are TGTGCCAGCTCATATGGGAGGGGCAATCAGCCCCAGCATTTT. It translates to CASSYGRGNQPQHF.

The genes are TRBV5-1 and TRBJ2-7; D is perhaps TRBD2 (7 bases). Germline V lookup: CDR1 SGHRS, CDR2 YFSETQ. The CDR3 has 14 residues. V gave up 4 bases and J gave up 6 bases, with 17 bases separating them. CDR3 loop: CASSHDGGGSEQYF. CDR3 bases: TGCGCCAGCAGCCACGACGGCGGGGGCTCCGAGCAGTACTTC.

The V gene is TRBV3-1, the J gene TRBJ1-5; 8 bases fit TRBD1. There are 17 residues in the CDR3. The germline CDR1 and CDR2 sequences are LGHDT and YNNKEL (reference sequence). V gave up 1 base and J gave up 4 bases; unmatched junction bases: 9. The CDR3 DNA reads TGTGCCAGCAGCCAAGCGGGGGGCACAGGGGGGAATCAGCCCCAGCATTTT. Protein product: CASSQAGGTGGNQPQHF. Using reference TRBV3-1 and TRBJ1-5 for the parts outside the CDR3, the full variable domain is DTAVSQTPKYLVTQMGNDKSIKCEQNLGHDTMYWYKQDSKKFLKIMFSYNNKELIINETVPNRFSPKSPDKAHLNLHINSLELGDSAVYFCASSQAGGTGGNQPQHFGDGTRLSIL.

For the CDR3, the DNA is TGTGCCAGCGGGGACAGGGGCTATGGCTACACCTTC. It yields the protein CASGDRGYGYTF. The chain is built from TRBV28 and TRBJ1-2; the match to TRBD1 covers 10 bases. The CDR3 sequence is 12 residues long. Trimming removed 8 bases from V and 4 bases from J; junction bases left unmatched: 1. Germline V CDR1 and CDR2: MDHEN, SYDVKM.

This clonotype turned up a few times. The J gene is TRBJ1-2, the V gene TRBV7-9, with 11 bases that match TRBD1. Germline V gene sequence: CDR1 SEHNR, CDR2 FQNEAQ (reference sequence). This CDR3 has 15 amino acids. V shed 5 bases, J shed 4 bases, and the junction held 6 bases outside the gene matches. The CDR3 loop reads CASSLGTGGIYGYTF. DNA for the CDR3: TGTGCCAGCAGCCTCGGGACAGGGGGGATCTATGGCTACACCTTC.

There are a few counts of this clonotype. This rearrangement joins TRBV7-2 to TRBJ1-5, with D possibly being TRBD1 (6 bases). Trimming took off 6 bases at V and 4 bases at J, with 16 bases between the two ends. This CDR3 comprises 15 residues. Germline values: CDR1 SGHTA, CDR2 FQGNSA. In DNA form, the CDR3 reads TGTGCCAGCAGTGGGCTAGGACAGACTAATCAGCCCCAGCATTTT. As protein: CASSGLGQTNQPQHF.

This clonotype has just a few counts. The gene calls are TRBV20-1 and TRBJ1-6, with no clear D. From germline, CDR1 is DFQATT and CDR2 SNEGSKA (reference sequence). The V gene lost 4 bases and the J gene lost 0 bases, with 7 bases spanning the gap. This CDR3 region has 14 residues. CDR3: CSAISRSYNSPLHF. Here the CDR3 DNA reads TGCAGTGCTATCAGTCGCTCCTATAATTCACCCCTCCACTTT.

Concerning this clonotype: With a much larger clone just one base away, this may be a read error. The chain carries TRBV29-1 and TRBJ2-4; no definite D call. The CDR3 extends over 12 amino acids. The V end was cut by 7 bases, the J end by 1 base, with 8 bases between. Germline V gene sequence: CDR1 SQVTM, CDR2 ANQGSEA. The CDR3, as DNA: TGCAGCGGTGTTAGGGCCAAAAACATTCAGTACTTC. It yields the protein CSGVRAKNIQYF. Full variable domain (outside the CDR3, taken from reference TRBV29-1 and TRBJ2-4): SAVISQKPSRDICQRGTSLTIQCQVDSQVTMMFWYRQQPGQSLTLIATANQGSEATYESGFVIDKFPISRPNLTFSTLTVSNMSPEDSSIYLCSGVRAKNIQYFGAGTRLSVL.

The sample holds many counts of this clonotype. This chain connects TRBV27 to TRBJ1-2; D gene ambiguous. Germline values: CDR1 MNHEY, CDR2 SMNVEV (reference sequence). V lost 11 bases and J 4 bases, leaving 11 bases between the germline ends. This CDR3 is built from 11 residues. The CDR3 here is CASLAAYGYTF. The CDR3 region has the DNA TGTGCCTCCCTCGCGGCCTATGGCTACACCTTC.

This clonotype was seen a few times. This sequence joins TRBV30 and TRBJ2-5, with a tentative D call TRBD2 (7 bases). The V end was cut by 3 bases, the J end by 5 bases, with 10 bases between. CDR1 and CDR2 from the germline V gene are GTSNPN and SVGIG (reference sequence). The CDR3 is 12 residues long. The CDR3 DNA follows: TGTGCCTGGAGCGGGGGGCGGGAGACCCAGTACTTC. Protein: CAWSGGRETQYF.

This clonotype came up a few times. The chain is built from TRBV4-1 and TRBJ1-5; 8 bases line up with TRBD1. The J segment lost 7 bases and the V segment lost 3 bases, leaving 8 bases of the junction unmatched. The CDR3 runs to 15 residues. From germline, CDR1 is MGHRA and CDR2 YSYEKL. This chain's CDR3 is CASSQVRQGKQPQHF. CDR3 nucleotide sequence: TGCGCCAGCAGCCAGGTCCGACAGGGGAAACAGCCCCAGCATTTT.

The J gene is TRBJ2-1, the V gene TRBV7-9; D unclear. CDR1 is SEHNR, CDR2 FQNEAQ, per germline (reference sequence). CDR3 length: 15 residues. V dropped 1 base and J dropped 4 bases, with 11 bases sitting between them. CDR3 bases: TGTGCCAGCAGCTTAGTAGGGTCAGAATACAATGAGCAGTTCTTC. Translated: CASSLVGSEYNEQFF. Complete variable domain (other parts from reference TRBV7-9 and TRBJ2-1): DTGVSQNPRHKITKRGQNVTFRCDPISEHNRLYWYRQTLGQGPEFLTYFQNEAQLEKSRLLSDRFSAERPKGSFSTLEIQRTEQGDSAMYLCASSLVGSEYNEQFFGPGTRLTVL.

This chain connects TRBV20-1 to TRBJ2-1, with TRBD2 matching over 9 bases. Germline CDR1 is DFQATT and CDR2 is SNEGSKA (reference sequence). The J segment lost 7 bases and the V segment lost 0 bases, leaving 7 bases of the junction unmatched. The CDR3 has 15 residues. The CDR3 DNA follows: TGCAGTGCTAGAGAGCGGGAGGGCCGGTGGAATGAGCAGTTCTTC. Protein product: CSAREREGRWNEQFF.

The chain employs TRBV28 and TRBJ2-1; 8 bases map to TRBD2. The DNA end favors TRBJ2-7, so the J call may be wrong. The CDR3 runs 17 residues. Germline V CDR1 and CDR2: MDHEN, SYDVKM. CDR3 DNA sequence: TGTGCCAGCAGTTTCCCACTAGCGGAGCAAACCTACAATGAGCAGTACTTC. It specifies CASSFPLAEQTYNEQYF.

The CDR3 here is CASSFTGGTGELFF. In DNA form, the CDR3 reads TGTGCCAGCAGTTTCACAGGGGGGACCGGGGAGCTGTTTTTT. J is TRBJ2-2 and V is TRBV12-3 or TRBV12-4; 8 bases are a match to TRBD1. J lost 5 bases, V lost 3 bases, and 2 bases had no gene match. This CDR3 contains 14 residues.

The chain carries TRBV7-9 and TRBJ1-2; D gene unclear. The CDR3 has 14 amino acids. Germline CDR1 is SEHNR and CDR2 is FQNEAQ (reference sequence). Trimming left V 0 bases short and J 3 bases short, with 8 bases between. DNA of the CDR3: TGTGCCAGCAGCTTAGCCGGGCCCTACTATGGCTACACCTTC. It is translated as CASSLAGPYYGYTF.

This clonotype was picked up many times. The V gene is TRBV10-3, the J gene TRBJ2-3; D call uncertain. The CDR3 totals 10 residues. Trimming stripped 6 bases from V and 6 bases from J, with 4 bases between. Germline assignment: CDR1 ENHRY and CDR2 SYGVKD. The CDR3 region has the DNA TGTGCCATCAGCCGGGATACGCAGTATTTT. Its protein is CAISRDTQYF.

The chain's CDR3 is CASGSLRGPRAGYTF. The CDR3 nucleotides read TGTGCTAGTGGATCCCTGAGGGGCCCCAGGGCTGGCTACACCTTC. This chain links TRBV12-5 with TRBJ1-2; TRBD1 might be the D (5 bases). Germline CDR1 LGHNT, CDR2 FRNRAP. CDR3 length equals 15 residues. Between the trimmed V and J ends, which lost 6 bases and 7 bases, there was a span of 21 bases.

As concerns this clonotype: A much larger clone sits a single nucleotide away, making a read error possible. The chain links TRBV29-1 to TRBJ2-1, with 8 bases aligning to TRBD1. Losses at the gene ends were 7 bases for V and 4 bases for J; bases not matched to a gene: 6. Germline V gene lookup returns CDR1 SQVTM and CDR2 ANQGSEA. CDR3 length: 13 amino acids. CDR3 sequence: CSAAGTGYNEQFF. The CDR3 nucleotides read TGCAGCGCTGCCGGGACAGGATACAATGAGCAGTTCTTC.

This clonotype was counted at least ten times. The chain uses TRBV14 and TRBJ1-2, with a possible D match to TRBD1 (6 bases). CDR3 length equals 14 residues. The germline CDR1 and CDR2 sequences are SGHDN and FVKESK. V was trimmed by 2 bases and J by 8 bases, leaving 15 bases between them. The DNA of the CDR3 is TGTGCCAGCAGCCAACAGCTGGGGGCTCGAGGCTACACCTTC. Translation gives CASSQQLGARGYTF.

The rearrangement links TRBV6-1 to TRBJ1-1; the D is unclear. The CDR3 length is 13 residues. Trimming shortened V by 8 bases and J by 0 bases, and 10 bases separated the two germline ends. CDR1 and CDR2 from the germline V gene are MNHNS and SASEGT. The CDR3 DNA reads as TGTGCCAGCTTCAAAACCTTGAACACTGAAGCTTTCTTT. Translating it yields CASFKTLNTEAFF.

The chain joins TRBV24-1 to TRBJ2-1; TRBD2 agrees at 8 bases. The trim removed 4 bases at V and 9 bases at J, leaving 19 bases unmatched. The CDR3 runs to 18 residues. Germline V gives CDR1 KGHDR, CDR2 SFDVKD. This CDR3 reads CATSDPTSGEAPQGEQFF. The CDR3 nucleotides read TGTGCCACCAGTGACCCCACTAGCGGAGAGGCCCCGCAGGGTGAGCAGTTCTTC.